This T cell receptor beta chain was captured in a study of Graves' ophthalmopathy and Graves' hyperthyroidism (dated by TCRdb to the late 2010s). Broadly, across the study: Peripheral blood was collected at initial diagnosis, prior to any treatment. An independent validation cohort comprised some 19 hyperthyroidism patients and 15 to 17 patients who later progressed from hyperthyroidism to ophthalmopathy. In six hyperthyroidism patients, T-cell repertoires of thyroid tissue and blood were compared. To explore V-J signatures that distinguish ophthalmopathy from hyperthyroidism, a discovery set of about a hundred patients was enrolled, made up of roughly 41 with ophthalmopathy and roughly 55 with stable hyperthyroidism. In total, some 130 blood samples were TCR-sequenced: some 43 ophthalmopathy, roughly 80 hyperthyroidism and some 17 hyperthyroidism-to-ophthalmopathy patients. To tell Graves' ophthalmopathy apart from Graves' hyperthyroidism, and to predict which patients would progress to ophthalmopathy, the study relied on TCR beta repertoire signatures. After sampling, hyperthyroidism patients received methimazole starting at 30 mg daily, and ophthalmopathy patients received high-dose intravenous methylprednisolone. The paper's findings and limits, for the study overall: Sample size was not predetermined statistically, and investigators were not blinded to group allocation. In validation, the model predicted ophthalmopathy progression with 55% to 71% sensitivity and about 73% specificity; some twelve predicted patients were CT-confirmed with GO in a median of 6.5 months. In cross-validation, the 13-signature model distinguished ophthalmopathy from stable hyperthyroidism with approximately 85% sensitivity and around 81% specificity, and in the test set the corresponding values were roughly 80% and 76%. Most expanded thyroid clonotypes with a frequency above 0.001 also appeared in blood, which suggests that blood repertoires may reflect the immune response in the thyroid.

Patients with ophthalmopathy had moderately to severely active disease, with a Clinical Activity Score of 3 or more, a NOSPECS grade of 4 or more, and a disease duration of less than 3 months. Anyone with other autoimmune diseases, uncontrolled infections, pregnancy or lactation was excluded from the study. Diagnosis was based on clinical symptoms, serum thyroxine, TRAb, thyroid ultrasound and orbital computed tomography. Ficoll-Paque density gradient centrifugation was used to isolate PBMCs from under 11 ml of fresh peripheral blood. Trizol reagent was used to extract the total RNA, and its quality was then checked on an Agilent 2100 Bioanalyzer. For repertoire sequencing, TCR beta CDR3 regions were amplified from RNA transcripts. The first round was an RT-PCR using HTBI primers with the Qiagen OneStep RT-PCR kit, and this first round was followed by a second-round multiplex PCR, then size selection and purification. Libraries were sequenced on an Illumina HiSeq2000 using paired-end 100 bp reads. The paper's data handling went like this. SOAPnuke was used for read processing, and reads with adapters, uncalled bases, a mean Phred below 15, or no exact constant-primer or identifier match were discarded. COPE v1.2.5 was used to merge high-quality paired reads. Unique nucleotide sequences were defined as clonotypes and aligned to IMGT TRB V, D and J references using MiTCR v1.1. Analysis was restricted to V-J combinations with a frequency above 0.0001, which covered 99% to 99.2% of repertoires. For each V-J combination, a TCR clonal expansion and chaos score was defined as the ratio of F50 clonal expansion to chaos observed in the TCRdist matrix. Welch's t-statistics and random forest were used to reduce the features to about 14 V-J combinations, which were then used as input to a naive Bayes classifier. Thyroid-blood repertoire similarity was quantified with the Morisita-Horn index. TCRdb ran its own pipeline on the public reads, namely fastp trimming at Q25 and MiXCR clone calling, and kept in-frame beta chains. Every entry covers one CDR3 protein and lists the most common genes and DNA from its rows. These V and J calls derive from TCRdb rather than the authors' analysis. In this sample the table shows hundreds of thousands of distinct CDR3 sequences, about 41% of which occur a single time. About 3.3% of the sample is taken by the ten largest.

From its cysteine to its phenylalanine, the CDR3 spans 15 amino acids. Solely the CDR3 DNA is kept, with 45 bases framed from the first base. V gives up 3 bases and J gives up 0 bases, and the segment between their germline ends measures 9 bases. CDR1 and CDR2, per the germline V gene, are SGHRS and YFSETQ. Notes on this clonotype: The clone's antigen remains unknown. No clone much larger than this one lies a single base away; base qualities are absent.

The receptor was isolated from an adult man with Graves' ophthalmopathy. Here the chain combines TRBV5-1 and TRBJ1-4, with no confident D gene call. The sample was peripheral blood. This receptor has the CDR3 CASSSGRTTNEKLFF. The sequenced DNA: TGCGCCAGCAGCTCCGGACGGACAACTAATGAAAAACTGTTTTTT. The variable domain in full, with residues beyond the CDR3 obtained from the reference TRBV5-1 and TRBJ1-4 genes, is KAGVTQTPRYLIKTRGQQVTLSCSPISGHRSVSWYQQTPGQGLQFLFEYFSETQRNKGNFPGRFSGRQFSNSRSEMNVSTLELGDSALYLCASSSGRTTNEKLFFGSGTQLSVL.